The 4 T cell receptor beta chains presented below share a single source sample, sequenced in a study of T cells after yellow fever vaccination (dated by TCRdb to about 2019). The library was built by means of 5' RACE. TCRdb names Illumina HiSeq 2500 as the instrument used. TCRdb took the public reads, trimmed them with fastp at Q25, ran MiXCR for clone calling and kept in-frame beta chains. Identical CDR3 protein sequences are pooled into one entry, listed with their most common genes and DNA. The sample table records about 170,000 distinct CDR3 sequences; 6.2% of these occur just once. 2.9% of the sample belongs to the ten largest clones. The treatment or condition label, as the study defines it: live attenuated yellow fever vaccine strain. The material sequenced was CD4+ T cells sorted from PBMCs, taken on the day of the first yellow fever vaccination. The receptors originated from a man aged 18 to 30 who received the YFV17D yellow fever vaccine.

This clonotype was recorded many times. The chain links TRBV7-3 to TRBJ2-5; D is uncertain. CDR3 length: 13 amino acids. Looked up from germline, CDR1 is SGHTA and CDR2 is FQGTGA. Trimming shortened V by 5 bases and J by 1 base, and 8 bases separated the two germline ends. The chain's CDR3 is CASSLSPQETQYF. For the CDR3, the DNA is TGTGCCAGCAGCCTGAGTCCCCAAGAGACCCAGTACTTC. Complete variable domain (other parts from reference TRBV7-3 and TRBJ2-5): GAGVSQTPSNKVTEKGKYVELRCDPISGHTALYWYRQSLGQGPEFLIYFQGTGAADDSGLPNDRFFAVRPEGSVSTLKIQRTERGDSAVYLCASSLSPQETQYFGPGTRLLVL.

In this sample, this clonotype turned up many times. This sequence joins TRBV7-9 and TRBJ2-3; the D is unclear. Germline V CDR1 and CDR2: SEHNR, FQNEAQ (reference sequence). V was pared by 4 bases and J by 6 bases, with 8 bases between. The CDR3 loop spans 12 amino acids. CDR3 region: CASSYVGDTQYF. CDR3 nucleotides: TGTGCCAGCAGCTATGTAGGGGATACGCAGTATTTT.

This clonotype showed up just a few times. The V gene is TRBV7-9, the J gene TRBJ1-1, with D uncertain. The CDR3 is 13 amino acids. V lost 8 bases and J lost 0, with 10 bases in between. Germline CDR1 and CDR2: SEHNR and FQNEAQ (reference sequence). In DNA form, the CDR3 reads TGTGCCAGCTCCTGGAGCATGAACACTGAAGCTTTCTTT. It specifies CASSWSMNTEAFF.

This clonotype was counted many times. The V gene is TRBV5-1, the J gene TRBJ2-5, with 13 positions matching TRBD2. The V gene's germline CDR1 is SGHRS and CDR2 YFSETQ. This CDR3 has 17 amino acids. Trimming at V came to 4 bases and at J to 5 bases, leaving 11 bases not matched to a gene. The CDR3 DNA sequence: TGCGCCAGCAGCGACGGGACTAGCGGGGCGACAGTGGAGACCCAGTACTTC. Translated: CASSDGTSGATVETQYF.